Below, one TCR beta chain is given with its context. Its antigen is as yet unknown. Method: immunoSEQ multiplex PCR; TCRdb's copy keeps in-frame clones and lacks some. This sample carries approximately 2.1 million clones, 85% to 95% of them seen once, and the ten largest clones take roughly 0.36%. From germline, CDR1 is MNHEY and CDR2 SVGAGI. This CDR3 has 11 residues. The data stem from a study of shared clonotypes between healthy human individuals. The donor cohort consisted entirely of Caucasian adults residing in Nashville, Tennessee. Naive CD4+ cells were CD45RA-selected; the remaining cells were memory. The study's findings and limits: Clonotypes which were not shared had lower generation probabilities than clonotypes that all four donors shared.

This clonotype originated in a man aged 18-30 years in good health. Some clones in this sample may be carry-over from other donors' samples. Sequencing was performed on naive CD4+ T cells from PBMCs. As for subset: CD45RA+ positively selected. The chain recombines TRBV6-5 with TRBJ2-7; 9 nucleotides line up with TRBD2. CDR3: CATSGSYEQYF. The CDR3 DNA follows: TGTGCGACTAGCGGCTCCTACGAGCAGTACTTC.